This T cell receptor beta chain was captured in a study of graft-versus-host responses after intestinal transplantation. Study background: Recipients were all induced with anti-thymocyte globulin, then given tacrolimus and steroids for 3 to 4 years. Overall study findings and caveats: GvH clones surfaced in recipient marrow, some emerging earlier in ileum or blood. Among circulating GvH clones, peak levels were associated with early post-transplant declines in HvG clones.

With regard to this clone: The antigen is not known.

Germline V lookup: CDR1 SGHTA, CDR2 FQGNSA. With V trimmed by 2 bases and J by 6 bases, 4 bases remained unmatched. CDR3 length: 15 amino acids. The assay was immunoSEQ multiplex PCR, and TCRdb's table has in-frame clones only and misses some. The table includes some 40,000 clones, approximately 95% detected once. The source was PBMCs, collected 700 to 750 days after intestinal transplantation. The sequence was collected from a human patient who received an intestinal transplant, so some T cells may come from the graft donor. J is TRBJ1-6 and V is TRBV7-2; 7 bases align to TRBD1. DNA of the CDR3: TGTGCCAGCAGCTTACGACAGGGTATTAATTCACCCCTCCACTTT. Protein sequence: CASSLRQGINSPLHF.